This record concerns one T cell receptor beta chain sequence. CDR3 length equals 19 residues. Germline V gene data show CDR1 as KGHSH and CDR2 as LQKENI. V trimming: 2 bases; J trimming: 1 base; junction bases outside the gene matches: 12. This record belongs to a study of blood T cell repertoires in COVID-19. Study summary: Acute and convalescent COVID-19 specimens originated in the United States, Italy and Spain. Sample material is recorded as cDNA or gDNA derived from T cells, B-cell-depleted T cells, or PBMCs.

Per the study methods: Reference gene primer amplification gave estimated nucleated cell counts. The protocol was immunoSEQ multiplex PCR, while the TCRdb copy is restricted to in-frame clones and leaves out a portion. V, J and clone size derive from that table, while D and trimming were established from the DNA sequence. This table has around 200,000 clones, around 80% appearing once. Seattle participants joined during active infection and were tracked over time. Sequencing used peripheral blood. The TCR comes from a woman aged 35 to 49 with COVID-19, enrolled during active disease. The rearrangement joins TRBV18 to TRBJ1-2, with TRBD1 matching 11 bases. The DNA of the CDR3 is TGTGCCAGCTCACCAAGACGGACAGGGGGCGTCCAGATTAACTATGGCTACACCTTC. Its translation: CASSPRRTGGVQINYGYTF.